These 32 T cell receptor beta chains originate from one sample sequenced in a study of beta chain features in type 1 diabetes. Study-wide results and limits: Moderate yet significant TCRB CDR3 shortening was seen in Type 1 diabetes patients in all four CD4+ subsets.

As every portion of the isolated RNA was reverse transcribed, the sequencing read expressed TCRB transcripts. Data came from immunoSEQ multiplex PCR; TCRdb stores just in-frame clones and leaves some out. The table records roughly 150,000 clones, approximately 9.1% of them present only once. For these TCRs, the target antigens are not known. The sequenced sample was central memory CD4+ T cells from blood. The receptors here all came from a woman aged 30 to 39 with type 1 diabetes.

This clone was observed a handful of times. The CDR3 region is CASSKGLAGKSYNEQFF. The DNA of the CDR3 is TGTGCCAGCAGCAAAGGACTAGCGGGAAAGTCCTACAATGAGCAGTTCTTC. V and J are TRBV7-8 and TRBJ2-1; 12 nucleotides align to TRBD2. Trimming at V came to 5 bases and at J to 1 base, leaving 6 bases not matched to a gene. From germline, CDR1 is SGHVS and CDR2 FQNEAQ. The CDR3 is made up of 17 amino acids.

There are a few counts of this clone. This sequence joins TRBV28 and TRBJ2-2; 11 nucleotides line up with TRBD2. CDR3 size: 16 residues. Unmatched junction bases numbered 8, after V lost 10 bases and J lost 1 base. Germline-derived CDR1 and CDR2 are MDHEN and SYDVKM. The CDR3 reads CATTRTSGLNTGELFF. Here the CDR3 DNA reads TGTGCCACCACGAGGACTAGCGGGTTGAACACCGGGGAGCTGTTTTTT. Full variable domain (remainder filled in from reference TRBV28 and TRBJ2-2): DVKVTQSSRYLVKRTGEKVFLECVQDMDHENMFWYRQDPGLGLRLIYFSYDVKMKEKGDIPEGYSVSREKKERFSLILESASTNQTSMYLCATTRTSGLNTGELFFGEGSRLTVL.

This clone has just a few counts. The rearrangement joins TRBV16 to TRBJ2-1; 8 bases line up with TRBD2. Germline-derived CDR1 and CDR2 are KGHSY and FQNENV. V shed 2 bases, J shed 3 bases, and the junction held 6 bases outside the gene matches. The CDR3 totals 16 residues. CDR3 in DNA: TGTGCCAGCAGCCAAAGTCGGCTAGCGGGCTACAATGAGCAGTTCTTC. Translated: CASSQSRLAGYNEQFF.

The V call is TRBV2, the J call TRBJ2-2; 7 positions match TRBD1. After removal of 2 bases from V and 1 base from J, the junction contained 4 bases not matched to a gene. This CDR3 region has 16 residues. In germline, CDR1 is SNHLY, CDR2 FYNNEI. This CDR3 reads CASSERGQRNTGELFF. The CDR3 DNA sequence: TGTGCCAGCAGTGAACGGGGACAGAGGAACACCGGGGAGCTGTTTTTT.

J is TRBJ2-1 and V is TRBV25-1; D perhaps matches TRBD2 (5 bases). CDR3 length equals 14 residues. Germline loops: CDR1 MGHDK, CDR2 SYGVNS. Between the trimmed V and J ends, which lost 5 bases and 7 bases, there was a span of 15 bases. The chain's CDR3 is CASSPVAEVNEQFF. DNA of the CDR3: TGTGCCAGCAGTCCGGTCGCGGAGGTGAATGAGCAGTTCTTC.

This clone was counted a few times. Distinct nucleotide sequences in the sample also encode this CDR3. The gene calls are TRBV7-9 and TRBJ1-5; D unresolved. The CDR3 has 12 amino acids. Germline CDR1 reads SEHNR; CDR2 reads FQNEAQ (reference sequence). Trimming shortened V by 3 bases and J by 7 bases, and 7 bases separated the two germline ends. The chain's CDR3 is CASSFREQPQHF. The DNA of the CDR3 is TGTGCCAGCAGCTTTCGGGAACAGCCCCAGCATTTT. The variable domain in full, completed from reference TRBV7-9 and TRBJ1-5, reads DTGVSQNPRHKITKRGQNVTFRCDPISEHNRLYWYRQTLGQGPEFLTYFQNEAQLEKSRLLSDRFSAERPKGSFSTLEIQRTEQGDSAMYLCASSFREQPQHFGDGTRLSIL.

This clone has just a few counts. J is TRBJ2-1 and V is TRBV5-4; 8 nucleotides match TRBD2. This CDR3 is built from 15 residues. J was trimmed by 6 bases and V by 4 bases; bases with no gene match: 9. Germline V gene sequence: CDR1 SGHNT, CDR2 YYREEE (reference sequence). The CDR3 spells CASSPGTSMINEQFF. For the CDR3, the DNA is TGTGCCAGCAGCCCCGGGACTAGTATGATCAATGAGCAGTTCTTC.

The chain joins TRBV5-1 to TRBJ1-1, with a weak D call TRBD1 (6 bases). Germline V gene lookup returns CDR1 SGHRS and CDR2 YFSETQ. This CDR3 contains 12 residues. Trimming pared 4 bases from V and 8 bases from J, leaving 12 bases between. This chain's CDR3 is CASSLRTDEAFF. CDR3 nucleotides: TGCGCCAGCAGCCTTCGGACAGACGAAGCTTTCTTT.

This clone was detected a few times. V usage is TRBV9 and J usage is TRBJ2-1; 7 bases agree with TRBD2. This CDR3 region has 22 residues. Trimming took 0 bases from V and 0 from J; bases not matched to a gene: 21. CDR1 and CDR2 from the germline V gene are SGDLS and YYNGEE. The CDR3 loop reads CASSVGSGSAGDLHSSYNEQFF. In nucleotides, the CDR3 is TGTGCCAGCAGCGTAGGGTCTGGGTCCGCGGGAGACCTTCATAGCTCCTACAATGAGCAGTTCTTC.

The CDR3 sequence: CASSLGGREVGNEQFF. The CDR3 coding sequence is TGTGCCAGCAGCTTGGGAGGGCGGGAGGTGGGCAATGAGCAGTTCTTC. V gene TRBV5-4 combines with J gene TRBJ2-1; 8 bases fit TRBD2. The CDR3 contains 16 residues. V trimming: 0 bases; J trimming: 6 bases; junction bases outside the gene matches: 8. Germline V gene sequence: CDR1 SGHNT, CDR2 YYREEE (reference sequence).

The J gene is TRBJ1-2, the V gene TRBV7-9; 7 bases align to TRBD1. The germline V gene encodes CDR1 SEHNR and CDR2 FQNEAQ (reference sequence). The CDR3 length is 15 residues. After removal of 0 bases from V and 4 bases from J, the junction contained 5 bases not matched to a gene. CDR3 coding DNA: TGTGCCAGCAGCTTAGCGCGGAGGGGGCTCTATGGCTACACCTTC. Its translation: CASSLARRGLYGYTF.

The chain joins TRBV2 to TRBJ1-1; no firm D call. In germline, CDR1 is SNHLY, CDR2 FYNNEI. V was pared by 4 bases and J by 4 bases, with 13 bases between. The CDR3 runs to 14 residues. The CDR3 here is CASSAGPGSTEAFF. The CDR3 DNA is TGTGCCAGCAGTGCCGGACCCGGGAGCACTGAAGCTTTCTTT.

This clone was picked up a small number of times. This rearrangement joins TRBV28 to TRBJ2-7; TRBD1 matches 7 bases. The junction had 14 bases not matched to a gene; V was cut back by 6 bases and J by 9 bases. Germline CDR1 MDHEN, CDR2 SYDVKM. CDR3 length: 14 residues. Here the CDR3 reads CASSRPGQSSGQYF. In DNA, the CDR3 is TGTGCCAGCAGCCGACCGGGACAGTCAAGCGGGCAGTACTTC.

Only a few counts were recorded for this clone. This sequence joins TRBV4-1 and TRBJ2-1, with unresolved D. V was trimmed by 1 base and J by 3 bases, leaving 13 bases between them. In germline, CDR1 is MGHRA, CDR2 YSYEKL. This CDR3 is built from 16 residues. The CDR3 DNA follows: TGCGCCAGCAGCCAAGTAAACTTAGTTGACTACAATGAGCAGTTCTTC. It yields the protein CASSQVNLVDYNEQFF.

This clone was counted only a few times. V is TRBV5-6 and J is TRBJ2-5; 7 positions match TRBD1. The V gene's germline CDR1 is SGHDT and CDR2 YYEEEE. The CDR3 has 13 amino acids. With V trimmed by 2 bases and J by 3 bases, 1 base remained unmatched. CDR3 sequence reads: CASSFGTEETQYF. The CDR3, as DNA: TGTGCCAGCAGCTTTGGGACAGAAGAGACCCAGTACTTC.

This clone was counted between two and nine times. The rearrangement joins TRBV28 to TRBJ2-5, with D perhaps matching TRBD1 (6 bases). With 6 bases removed from V and 0 bases from J, the gap between germline ends came to 17 bases. The CDR3 is 16 residues long. Per germline, CDR1 MDHEN and CDR2 SYDVKM. CDR3 nucleotides: TGTGCCAGCAGGAGAACCGGGACACCGTACCAAGAGACCCAGTACTTC. Translated, it gives CASRRTGTPYQETQYF.

This chain uses TRBV6-5 with TRBJ1-1; D may be TRBD1 (6 bases). The CDR3 totals 16 residues. Germline V CDR1 and CDR2: MNHEY, SVGAGI. The V gene lost 2 bases and the J gene lost 2 bases, with 15 bases spanning the gap. The CDR3 sequence is CASSYQIPGANTEAFF. CDR3 nucleotides: TGTGCCAGCAGTTACCAAATTCCAGGGGCTAACACTGAAGCTTTCTTT.

The chain recombines TRBV28 with TRBJ1-4; D is perhaps TRBD1 (6 bases). With 7 bases removed from V and 2 bases from J, the gap between germline ends came to 17 bases. The CDR3 is 16 residues long. Germline values: CDR1 MDHEN, CDR2 SYDVKM. In DNA form, the CDR3 reads TGTGCCAGCACTCAGGACGATCAGGGGACTAATGAAAAACTGTTTTTT. Protein sequence: CASTQDDQGTNEKLFF.

This clone was observed a handful of times. CDR3 bases: TGCGCCAGCAGCCCCCGGACAGCTAACTATGGCTACACCTTC. Protein: CASSPRTANYGYTF. The chain links TRBV5-1 to TRBJ1-2; tentatively, D is TRBD1 (6 bases). The V end was cut by 4 bases, the J end by 0 bases, with 10 bases between. Germline values: CDR1 SGHRS, CDR2 YFSETQ. This CDR3 has 14 amino acids.

This rearrangement joins TRBV28 to TRBJ2-7; the match to TRBD1 covers 10 bases. V shed 9 bases and J 3 bases; nucleotides not matched to a gene: 5. The CDR3 sequence is 13 residues long. CDR1 is MDHEN and CDR2 is SYDVKM in the germline V gene. CDR3 nucleotides: TGTGCCAGTACGCGGACAGGGGGCTACGAGCAGTACTTC. Amino acids: CASTRTGGYEQYF.

A word on this clone: This sample includes further DNA sequences coding for the same CDR3. The rearrangement uses TRBV28 and TRBJ2-1; 13 bases align to TRBD2. CDR1 MDHEN and CDR2 SYDVKM come from the germline V gene. The CDR3 spans 16 residues. V trimming: 5 bases; J trimming: 7 bases; junction bases outside the gene matches: 8. The CDR3 here is CASSPPGLAGVNEQFF. CDR3 coding DNA: TGTGCCAGCAGTCCTCCCGGACTAGCGGGAGTTAATGAGCAGTTCTTC.

This clone was observed a few times. V and J are TRBV4-2 and TRBJ2-1, with a possible D match to TRBD2 (6 bases). Germline CDR1 reads LGHNA; CDR2 reads YNFKEQ. The CDR3 contains 15 residues. V was pared by 4 bases and J by 9 bases, with 19 bases between. The CDR3 loop reads CASSPTSHGIGEQFF. CDR3 sequence (DNA): TGTGCCAGCAGCCCAACTAGCCATGGGATTGGTGAGCAGTTCTTC.

The CDR3 is CATSSRGTDTQYF. CDR3 sequence (DNA): TGTGCCACCAGCAGCCGTGGCACAGATACGCAGTATTTT. V is TRBV15 and J is TRBJ2-3; D gene ambiguous. CDR3 length: 13 amino acids. Germline loops: CDR1 LNHNV, CDR2 YYDKDF (reference sequence). Trimming cost V 3 bases and J 1 base, with 5 bases left between them.

This clone was detected a few times. The chain couples TRBV18 to TRBJ1-4; D ambiguous. The germline CDR1 and CDR2 sequences are KGHSH and LQKENI. The germline V and J ends were trimmed by 5 bases and 0 bases, with 10 bases remaining between them. The CDR3 length is 15 residues. DNA of the CDR3: TGTGCCAGCTCATACAGCCTTCCAACTAATGAAAAACTGTTTTTT. Amino acid sequence: CASSYSLPTNEKLFF.

The V call is TRBV18, the J call TRBJ2-1, with 16 nucleotides matching TRBD2. The CDR3 has 17 amino acids. Germline values: CDR1 KGHSH, CDR2 LQKENI. Trimming removed 3 bases from V and 4 bases from J; junction bases left unmatched: 3. The CDR3 here is CASSPVGLAGGYNEQFF. In DNA form, the CDR3 reads TGTGCCAGCTCACCTGTGGGACTAGCGGGAGGGTACAATGAGCAGTTCTTC.

This clone was counted only a few times. The genes are TRBV7-9 and TRBJ2-5; no clear D gene. With 4 bases removed from V and 5 bases from J, the gap between germline ends came to 11 bases. The CDR3 totals 13 residues. Germline V gene data show CDR1 as SEHNR and CDR2 as FQNEAQ (reference sequence). Here the CDR3 reads CASSSDGSETQYF. CDR3 nucleotide sequence: TGTGCCAGCAGCTCCGACGGGTCGGAGACCCAGTACTTC.

V and J are TRBV6-5 and TRBJ2-1; 9 nucleotides line up with TRBD2. Germline trimming cut 8 bases from V and 3 bases from J; bases unmatched to any gene: 8. The V gene's germline CDR1 is MNHEY and CDR2 SVGAGI. The CDR3 covers 15 residues. In DNA, the CDR3 is TGTGCCAGCGGATCTAGCGGGGTGTTCTACAATGAGCAGTTCTTC. Translated: CASGSSGVFYNEQFF.

This clone showed up just a few times. The rearrangement uses TRBV7-9 and TRBJ1-5; D is perhaps TRBD1 (5 bases). Per the germline V gene, CDR1 is SEHNR and CDR2 is FQNEAQ (reference sequence). The V end lost 3 bases, the J end lost 7 bases, and 10 bases lay between the germline ends. CDR3 length: 13 residues. DNA of the CDR3: TGTGCCAGCAGCTTCAGGGCACACCAGCCCCAGCATTTT. This gives the protein CASSFRAHQPQHF.

This clone was seen repeatedly, ten times or more. The rearrangement joins TRBV19 to TRBJ1-1; the match to TRBD1 covers 12 bases. With V trimmed by 4 bases and J by 4 bases, 7 bases remained unmatched. Germline loops: CDR1 LNHDA, CDR2 SQIVND (reference sequence). The CDR3 is made up of 16 amino acids. CDR3 DNA sequence: TGTGCCAGTAGTACTGGGACAGGGGGCCTGGGCACTGAAGCTTTCTTT. Translating gives CASSTGTGGLGTEAFF.

This clone was detected only a few times. The chain has TRBV5-1 and TRBJ2-1; D might be TRBD2 (5 bases). The CDR3 covers 14 residues. Germline-derived CDR1 and CDR2 are SGHRS and YFSETQ. The V gene lost 4 bases and the J gene lost 0 bases, with 8 bases spanning the gap. The CDR3 loop is CASSGGSSYNEQFF. The CDR3 DNA sequence: TGCGCCAGCAGCGGAGGTAGCTCCTACAATGAGCAGTTCTTC.

The chain couples TRBV2 to TRBJ2-7; no reliable D call. CDR3 length: 12 amino acids. Germline V lookup: CDR1 SNHLY, CDR2 FYNNEI. Trimming stripped 6 bases from V and 7 bases from J, with 13 bases between. The CDR3 DNA follows: TGTGCCAGCAGAAGAGTAAAGCTGGAGCAGTACTTC. Translated: CASRRVKLEQYF.

This clone has a handful of counts. This sample includes further DNA sequences coding for the same CDR3. The V and J genes are TRBV11-2 and TRBJ2-7; D may be TRBD2 (6 bases). CDR1 is SGHAT and CDR2 is FQNNGV in the germline V gene. Trimming left V 0 bases short and J 4 bases short, with 13 bases between. This CDR3 comprises 15 residues. The CDR3 sequence: CASSLDPGVGYEQYF. CDR3 DNA sequence: TGTGCCAGCAGCTTAGATCCGGGGGTTGGATACGAGCAGTACTTC.